The TCR beta chain described here comes from a study of CD4 T cells in relation to SARS-CoV-2 and coronaviruses. Findings and limits, study-wide: Crossreactive clones expanded significantly less to SARS-CoV-2 than monoreactive clones. In around 60% of donors, memory CD4+ clonotypes crossrecognized SARS-CoV-2 and at least one common cold coronavirus spike.

Before the COVID-19 pandemic, during about 2010-2018, CD4+ T cells were taken from unexposed donors. CD4 enrichment then naive enrichment separated naive from memory CD4+ cells. For this clone: What it binds is not known.

CDR3 length equals 15 residues. The V gene end was trimmed by 0 bases and the J gene end by 3 bases; junction bases not matched to a gene: 5. Germline values: CDR1 LNHNV, CDR2 YYDKDF (reference sequence). The method was immunoSEQ multiplex PCR; TCRdb's version includes in-frame clones alone and lacks a portion of them. Counted here are some 69,000 clones, about 94% occurring once; the ten biggest clones make up about 0.14%. This rearrangement joins TRBV15 to TRBJ2-7; TRBD2 matches at 7 bases. Sequenced: naive CD4+ T cells from PBMCs. Subset of the sample: naive CD4+ T cells isolated by negative enrichment. The source is a human donor in good health. The CDR3 here is CATSRDAGGSYEQYF. The CDR3 nucleotides read TGTGCCACCAGCAGAGATGCCGGCGGGAGCTACGAGCAGTACTTC.